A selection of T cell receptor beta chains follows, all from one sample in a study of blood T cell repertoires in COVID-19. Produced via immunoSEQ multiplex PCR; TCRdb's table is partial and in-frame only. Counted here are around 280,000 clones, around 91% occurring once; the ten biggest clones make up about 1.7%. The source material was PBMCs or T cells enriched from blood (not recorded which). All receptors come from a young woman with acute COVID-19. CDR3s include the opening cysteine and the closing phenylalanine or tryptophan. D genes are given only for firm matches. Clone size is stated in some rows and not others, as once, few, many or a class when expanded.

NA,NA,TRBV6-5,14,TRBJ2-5,TGTGCCAGCAGACCTCGGAGGGCCGAGGGGACCCAGTACTTC,CASRPRRAEGTQYF
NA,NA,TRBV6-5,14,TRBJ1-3,TGTGCCAGCAGTTACCGGGGGAATGGAAACACCATATATTTT,CASSYRGNGNTIYF
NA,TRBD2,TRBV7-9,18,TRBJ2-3,TGTGCCAGCAGCTTCGTCTATATTTTAGCGGGGAAGGCGGATACGCAGTATTTT,CASSFVYILAGKADTQYF
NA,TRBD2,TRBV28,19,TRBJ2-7,TGTGCCAGCGAAACTCCCCCGGGACTAGCGGGTCTAAGCTCCTACGAGCAGTACTTC,CASETPPGLAGLSSYEQYF
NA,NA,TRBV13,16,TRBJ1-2,TGTGCCAGCAGCTCAAAAGAGTCAGGGAGGGCCTATGGCTACACCTTC,CASSSKESGRAYGYTF
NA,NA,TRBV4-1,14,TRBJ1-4,TGCGCCAGCAGCCAGCCGGGAGCCCGAATGGGGCTGTTTTTT,CASSQPGARMGLFF
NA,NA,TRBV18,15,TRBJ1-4,TGTGCCAGCTCACCACCCGGCGGGGGTAATGAAAAACTGTTTTTT,CASSPPGGGNEKLFF
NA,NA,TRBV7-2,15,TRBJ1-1,TGTGCCAGCAGCTTAGCGCAATTGGCCGGCGGGGAAGCTTTCTTT,CASSLAQLAGGEAFF
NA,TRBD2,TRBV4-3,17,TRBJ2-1,TGCGCCAGCAGCCAGGAAACCGGGACTAGCGGAAGAAATGAGCAGTTCTTC,CASSQETGTSGRNEQFF
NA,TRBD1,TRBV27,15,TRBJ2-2,TGTGCCAGCAGTTTTGGGACAGCGAACACCGGGGAGCTGTTTTTT,CASSFGTANTGELFF
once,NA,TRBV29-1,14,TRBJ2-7,TGCAGCGTTGGAGACCGAGGAATAAACTACGAGCAGTACTTC,CSVGDRGINYEQYF
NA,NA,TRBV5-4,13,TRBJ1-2,TGTGCCAGCAGCCCCCGTGGAGGCTATGGCTACACCTTC,CASSPRGGYGYTF
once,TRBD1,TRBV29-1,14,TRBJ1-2,TGCAGCGTTAGTCAGGGGGCCCGGAACTATGGCTACACCTTC,CSVSQGARNYGYTF
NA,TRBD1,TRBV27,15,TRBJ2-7,TGTGCCAGCAGTTCCCCGGGACAGAGCTCCTACGAGCAGTACTTC,CASSSPGQSSYEQYF
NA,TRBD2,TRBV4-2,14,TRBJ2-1,TGTGCCAGCCGTACTAGCGGGAGGGACAATGAGCAGTTCTTC,CASRTSGRDNEQFF
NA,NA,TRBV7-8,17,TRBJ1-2,TGTGCCAGCAGCTTAGATTTCCTAGGAGGATCGACCTATGGCTACACCTTC,CASSLDFLGGSTYGYTF
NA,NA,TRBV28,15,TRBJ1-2,TGTGCCACCACTGAAATAGAGACACGAAGCTATGGCTACACCTTC,CATTEIETRSYGYTF
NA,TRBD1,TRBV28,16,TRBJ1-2,TGTGCCAGCAGTTTATTGCTACAGGGGAGAGGTGGTGGCTACACCTTC,CASSLLLQGRGGGYTF
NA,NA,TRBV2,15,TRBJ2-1,TGTGCCAGCAGATGGGGTAGCGGAGCCTACAATGAGCAGTTCTTC,CASRWGSGAYNEQFF
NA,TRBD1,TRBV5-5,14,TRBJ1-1,TGTGCCAGCAGCAGCGACAGGGGCTACGCTGAAGCTTTCTTT,CASSSDRGYAEAFF
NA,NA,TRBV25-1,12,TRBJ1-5,TGTGCCAGCAGTGCCCGGGGATGGCCCCAGCATTTT,CASSARGWPQHF
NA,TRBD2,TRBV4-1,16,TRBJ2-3,TGCGCCAGCACTAGGACTAGCGGGAGGGTTGTAGATACGCAGTATTTT,CASTRTSGRVVDTQYF
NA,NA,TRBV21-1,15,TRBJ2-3,TGTGCCAGCACCGCAGGAGACAGGAGCACAGATACGCAGTATTTT,CASTAGDRSTDTQYF
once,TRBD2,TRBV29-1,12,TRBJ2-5,TGCAGCGGTAGCGGGGGCCAAGAGACCCAGTACTTC,CSGSGGQETQYF
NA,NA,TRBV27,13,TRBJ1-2,TGTGCCAGCAGTTTTAGGTCAGGCCATGGCTACACCTTC,CASSFRSGHGYTF
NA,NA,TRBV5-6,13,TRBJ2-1,TGTGCCAGCTCCCGGACAGTCAACAATGAGCAGTTCTTC,CASSRTVNNEQFF
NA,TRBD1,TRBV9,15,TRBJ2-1,TGTGCCAGCAGCGTAGGCGGGACAGGGGTCAATGAGCAGTTCTTC,CASSVGGTGVNEQFF
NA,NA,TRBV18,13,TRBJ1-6,TGTGCCAGCTCAGGACAGCATAATTCACCCCTCCACTTT,CASSGQHNSPLHF
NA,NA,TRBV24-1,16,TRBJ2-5,TGTGCCACCAGTGATCCCGGGTCCTCTGGCGGAGAGACCCAGTACTTC,CATSDPGSSGGETQYF
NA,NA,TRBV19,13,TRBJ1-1,TGTGCCAGTAGTACGACAGGGAACACTGAAGCTTTCTTT,CASSTTGNTEAFF
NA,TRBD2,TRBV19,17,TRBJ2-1,TGTGCCAGCCGACCGGGACTAGCGGGAGGGCCAAACAATGAGCAGTTCTTC,CASRPGLAGGPNNEQFF
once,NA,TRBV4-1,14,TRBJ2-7,TGCGCCAGCAGCCATCCTGACAGTTCTTCCGAGCAGTACTTC,CASSHPDSSSEQYF
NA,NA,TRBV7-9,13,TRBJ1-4,TGTGCCAGCAGCCCACGGTTTTCGGGGAAACTGTTTTTT,CASSPRFSGKLFF
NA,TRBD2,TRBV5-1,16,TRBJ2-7,TGCGCCAGCAGCTTGAGGGGTAGCGGGAGTATCTACGAGCAGTACTTC,CASSLRGSGSIYEQYF
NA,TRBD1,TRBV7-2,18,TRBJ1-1,TGTGCCAGCAGCTTAAATCCAGGGGGAAGAGGCGTGAACACTGAAGCTTTCTTT,CASSLNPGGRGVNTEAFF
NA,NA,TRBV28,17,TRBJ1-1,TGTGCCAGCAGTTTTCTATCGGGTGGCAGGGTTAAGTCTGAAGCTTTCTTT,CASSFLSGGRVKSEAFF
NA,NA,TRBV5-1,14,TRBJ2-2,TGCGCCAGCAGCTGGAGACAGCAGACCGGGGAGCTGTTTTTT,CASSWRQQTGELFF
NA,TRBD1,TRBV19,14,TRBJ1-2,TGTGCCAGTAGTCCCGGGACAGTTATCTATGGCTACACCTTC,CASSPGTVIYGYTF
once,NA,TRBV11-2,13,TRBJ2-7,TGTGCCAGCAGACGGGAATCCACCTACGAGCAGTACTTC,CASRRESTYEQYF
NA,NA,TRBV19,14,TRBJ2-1,TGTGCCAGTAAAGACTTCCCCCTCTACAATGAGCAGTTCTTC,CASKDFPLYNEQFF
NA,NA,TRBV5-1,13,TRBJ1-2,TGCGCCAGCAGCTTAGACAGGATATATGGCTACACCTTC,CASSLDRIYGYTF
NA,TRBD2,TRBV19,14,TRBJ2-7,TGTGCCAGTCGGACTAGCGGGAGGGGATACGAGCAGTACTTC,CASRTSGRGYEQYF
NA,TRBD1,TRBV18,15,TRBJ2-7,TGTGCCAGCTCCCGTACAGGGGGAACCCCCTACGAGCAGTACTTC,CASSRTGGTPYEQYF
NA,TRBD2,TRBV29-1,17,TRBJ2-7,TGCAGCGTTGACCTAGCGGGAATTCCCTCAGGATCCTACGAGCAGTACTTC,CSVDLAGIPSGSYEQYF
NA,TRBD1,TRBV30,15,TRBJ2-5,TGTGCCTGCCTAACCCAGGACAGGGACCCGGAGACCCAGTACTTC,CACLTQDRDPETQYF
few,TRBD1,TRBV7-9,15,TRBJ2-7,TGTGCCAGCAGCTTAGGACAGGGTTTAGGCTACGAGCAGTACTTC,CASSLGQGLGYEQYF
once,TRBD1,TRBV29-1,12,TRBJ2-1,TGCAGCACCGGACAGGGGCGGGGGGAGCAGTTCTTC,CSTGQGRGEQFF
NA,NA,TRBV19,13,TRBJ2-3,TGTGCTAGTAGGACCGGGGGCACAGATACGCAGTATTTT,CASRTGGTDTQYF
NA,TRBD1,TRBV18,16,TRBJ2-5,TGTGCCAGCTCACCCCCGGGACAGGGGCACCGCGAGACCCAGTACTTC,CASSPPGQGHRETQYF
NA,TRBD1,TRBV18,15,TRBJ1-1,TGTGCCAGCTCACCGGACAGGGGGACGAACACTGAAGCTTTCTTT,CASSPDRGTNTEAFF
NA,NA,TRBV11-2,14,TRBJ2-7,TGTGCCAGCAGCCTAGACAGTCACTCCTACGAGCAGTACTTC,CASSLDSHSYEQYF
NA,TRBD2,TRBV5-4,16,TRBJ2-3,TGTGCCAGCAGGCCTCCGGGGGGACTAGTCACAGATACGCAGTATTTT,CASRPPGGLVTDTQYF
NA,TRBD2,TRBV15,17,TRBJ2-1,TGTGCCACCAGCAGGCCGGCGTCTAGCGGGAGTTTGAATGAGCAGTTCTTC,CATSRPASSGSLNEQFF
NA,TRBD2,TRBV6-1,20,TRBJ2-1,TGTGCCAGCAGTGAATGGTTAGCGGGAGGAAATTCGGGAGAGCGTTATGAGCAGTTCTTC,CASSEWLAGGNSGERYEQFF
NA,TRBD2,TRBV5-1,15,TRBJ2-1,TGCGCCAGCAGCTTGAGGGGAGGGTCCTACAATGAGCAGTTCTTC,CASSLRGGSYNEQFF
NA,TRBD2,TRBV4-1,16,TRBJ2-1,TGCGCCAGCAGCCAGGGCCCTGGGACTAGCAACAATGAGCAGTTCTTC,CASSQGPGTSNNEQFF
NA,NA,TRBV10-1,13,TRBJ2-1,TGCGCCAGCAGTGAAACAGCCTACAATGAGCAGTTCTTC,CASSETAYNEQFF
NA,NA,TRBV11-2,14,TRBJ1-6,TGTGCCAGCAGCTTAGATCTGCCCAGTTACACCCTCCACTTT,CASSLDLPSYTLHF
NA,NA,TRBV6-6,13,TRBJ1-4,TGTGCCAGTGATCCAGGTCTGAATGAAAAACTGTTTTTT,CASDPGLNEKLFF